Given below is one TCR beta chain in context. The record originates from a study of blood T cell repertoires in COVID-19. CDR3 length: 17 amino acids. V gave up 1 base and J gave up 3 bases; unmatched junction bases: 6. The germline V gene encodes CDR1 SGHDN and CDR2 FVKESK. Sequencing used immunoSEQ multiplex PCR; TCRdb keeps in-frame clones, though not all of them. The table shows about 170,000 clones, with under 85% occurring only once. Specimen: PBMCs or T cells enriched from blood (not recorded which). J is TRBJ2-3 and V is TRBV14; 11 bases align to TRBD2. This sequence was found in a man aged 50-60 years who had recovered from COVID-19. Here the CDR3 DNA reads TGTGCCAGCAGCCAAGGAAGTAGCGGGGGGGCGACAGATACGCAGTATTTT. Its translation is CASSQGSSGGATDTQYF.